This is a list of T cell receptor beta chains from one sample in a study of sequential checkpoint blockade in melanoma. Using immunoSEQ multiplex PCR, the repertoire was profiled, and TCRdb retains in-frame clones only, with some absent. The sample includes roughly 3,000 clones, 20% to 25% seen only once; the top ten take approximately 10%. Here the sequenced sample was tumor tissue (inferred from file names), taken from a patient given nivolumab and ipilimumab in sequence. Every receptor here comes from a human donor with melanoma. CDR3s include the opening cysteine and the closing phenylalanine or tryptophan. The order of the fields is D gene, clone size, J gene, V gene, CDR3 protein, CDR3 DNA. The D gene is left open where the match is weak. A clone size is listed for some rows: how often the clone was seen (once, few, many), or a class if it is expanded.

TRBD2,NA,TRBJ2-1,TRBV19,CAGVAGGPNEQFF,TGTGCCGGGGTAGCGGGGGGGCCGAATGAGCAGTTCTTC
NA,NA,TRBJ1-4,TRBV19,CASSLGPGVAEKLFF,TGTGCCAGTAGTCTGGGGCCGGGGGTAGCGGAAAAACTGTTTTTT
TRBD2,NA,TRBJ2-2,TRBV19,CASSILAGGTGELFF,TGTGCCAGTAGTATCCTAGCGGGGGGCACCGGGGAGCTGTTTTTT
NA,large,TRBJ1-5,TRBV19,CASRSSNQPQHF,TGTGCCAGTAGGTCGAGCAATCAGCCCCAGCATTTT
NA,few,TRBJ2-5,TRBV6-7,CASSYLETQYF,TGTGCCAGCAGTTATCTAGAGACCCAGTACTTC
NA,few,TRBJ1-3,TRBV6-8,CASKRLEVGNTIYF,TGTGCCAGCAAAAGGCTAGAGGTGGGAAACACCATATATTTT
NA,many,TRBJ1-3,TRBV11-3,CASSQNTGNSGNTIYF,TGTGCCAGCAGCCAAAATACAGGGAACTCTGGAAACACCATATATTTT
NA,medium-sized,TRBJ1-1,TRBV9,CASSRGLNTEAFF,TGTGCCAGCAGTCGCGGTCTGAACACTGAAGCTTTCTTT
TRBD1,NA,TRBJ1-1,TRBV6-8,CASSRSFGQGGTEAFF,TGTGCCAGCAGCCGTTCCTTCGGACAGGGTGGAACTGAAGCTTTCTTT
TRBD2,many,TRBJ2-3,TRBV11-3,CASSSLSTSGSTDTQYF,TGTGCCAGCAGCTCCCTCTCGACTAGCGGGAGCACAGATACGCAGTATTTT
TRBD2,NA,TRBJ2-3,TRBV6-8,CASQRGSTDTQYF,TGTGCCAGCCAGCGGGGGAGCACAGATACGCAGTATTTT
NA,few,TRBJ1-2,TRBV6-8,CASSLQGWDYGYTF,TGTGCCAGCAGCTTACAGGGTTGGGACTATGGCTACACCTTC
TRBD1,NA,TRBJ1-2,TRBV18,CASSPRAPGQQANYGYTF,TGTGCCAGCTCACCACGCGCTCCGGGACAGCAAGCTAACTATGGCTACACCTTC
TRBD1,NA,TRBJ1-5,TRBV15,CATSRRGTGNQPQHF,TGTGCCACCAGCCGACGAGGGACAGGCAATCAGCCCCAGCATTTT
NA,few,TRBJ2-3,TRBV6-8,CASTPTPGPTDTQYF,TGTGCCAGCACGCCCACCCCGGGTCCCACAGATACGCAGTATTTT
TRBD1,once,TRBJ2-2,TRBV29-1,CSAGTDTGELFF,TGCAGCGCAGGGACAGACACCGGGGAGCTGTTTTTT
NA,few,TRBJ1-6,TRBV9,CASSRSDRPNSPLHF,TGTGCCAGCAGCCGATCCGACAGGCCAAATTCACCCCTCCACTTT
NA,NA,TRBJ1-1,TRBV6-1,CASSEVGGPTEAFF,TGTGCCAGCAGTGAAGTGGGGGGGCCCACTGAAGCTTTCTTT
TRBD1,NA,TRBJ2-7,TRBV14,CASSLTTGTRFYEQYF,TGTGCCAGCAGCCTAACGACAGGGACAAGGTTCTACGAGCAGTACTTC
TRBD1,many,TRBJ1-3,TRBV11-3,CASSEQGFSGNTIYF,TGTGCCAGCAGCGAACAGGGGTTTTCAGGAAACACCATATATTTT
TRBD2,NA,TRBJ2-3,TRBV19,CASNPRWDYGTDTQYF,TGTGCCAGTAACCCCCGCTGGGACTATGGCACAGATACGCAGTATTTT
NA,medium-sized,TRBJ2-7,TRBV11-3,CASSLRYSDRRLPGEQYF,TGTGCCAGCAGCTTACGATACAGCGACAGGCGCCTACCGGGGGAGCAGTACTTC
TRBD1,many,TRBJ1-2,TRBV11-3,CASSLSGQGASGYTF,TGTGCCAGCAGCTTGTCGGGACAGGGGGCCTCTGGCTACACCTTC
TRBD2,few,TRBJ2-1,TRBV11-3,CASSPNRVGGGADEQFF,TGTGCCAGCAGCCCCAACCGGGTCGGCGGGGGGGCGGATGAGCAGTTCTTC
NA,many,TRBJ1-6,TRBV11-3,CASSSAGGGSPLHF,TGTGCCAGCAGCTCGGCAGGTGGGGGTTCACCCCTCCACTTT
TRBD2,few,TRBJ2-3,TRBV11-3,CASSQVAGGFTDTQYF,TGTGCCAGCAGCCAAGTAGCGGGGGGCTTCACAGATACGCAGTATTTT
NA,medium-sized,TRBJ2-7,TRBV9,CASTHEGVVGYEQYF,TGTGCCAGCACACACGAAGGGGTGGTAGGCTACGAGCAGTACTTC
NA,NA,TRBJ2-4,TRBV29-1,CSVVAGTKNIQYF,TGCAGCGTTGTAGCAGGGACTAAAAACATTCAGTACTTC
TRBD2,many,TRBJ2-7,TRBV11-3,CASSLERDGNYEQYF,TGTGCCAGCAGCTTGGAGCGGGACGGCAACTACGAGCAGTACTTC
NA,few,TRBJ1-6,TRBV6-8,CASSGHRDSPLHF,TGTGCCAGCAGTGGACATAGGGACTCACCCCTCCACTTT
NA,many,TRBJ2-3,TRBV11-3,CASSSDRTEKVDTQYF,TGTGCCAGCAGCTCCGACAGGACTGAAAAAGTAGATACGCAGTATTTT
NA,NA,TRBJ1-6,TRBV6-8,CASSQTVNNSPLHF,TGTGCCAGCAGCCAGACAGTAAATAATTCACCCCTCCACTTT
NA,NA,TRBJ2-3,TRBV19,CASSISGSRTQYF,TGTGCCAGTAGTATTTCGGGGTCTAGGACGCAGTATTTT
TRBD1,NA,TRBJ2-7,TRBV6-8,CASRDPGQGPYEQYF,TGTGCCAGCAGGGACCCGGGACAGGGTCCCTACGAGCAGTACTTC
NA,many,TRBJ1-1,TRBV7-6,CASSSTGTRSTEAFF,TGTGCCAGCAGCTCAACAGGAACGCGGAGCACTGAAGCTTTCTTT
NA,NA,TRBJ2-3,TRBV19,CASSPGTQHTDTQYF,TGTGCCAGTAGTCCGGGGACTCAACACACAGATACGCAGTATTTT
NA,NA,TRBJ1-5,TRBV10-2,CASSEFDRSNQPQHF,TGCGCCAGCAGTGAGTTTGACAGAAGCAATCAGCCCCAGCATTTT
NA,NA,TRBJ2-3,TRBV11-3,CASSLGGRLLSYTQYF,TGTGCCAGCAGCTTAGGAGGGCGGCTTCTTTCTTATACGCAGTATTTT
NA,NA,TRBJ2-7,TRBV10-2,CASSRRLDGTAYEQYF,TGCGCCAGCAGCCGGAGACTGGACGGAACGGCCTACGAGCAGTACTTC
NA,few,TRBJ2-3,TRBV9,CASSVYTDTQYF,TGTGCCAGCAGCGTTTACACAGATACGCAGTATTTT
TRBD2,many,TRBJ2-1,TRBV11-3,CASSLVTGGADEQFF,TGTGCCAGCAGCTTAGTTACCGGGGGGGCGGATGAGCAGTTCTTC
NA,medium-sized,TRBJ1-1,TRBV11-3,CASSVRQLNTEAFF,TGTGCCAGCAGCGTACGACAGTTGAACACTGAAGCTTTCTTT
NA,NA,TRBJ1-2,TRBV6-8,CASAHRSGARYGYTF,TGTGCCAGCGCCCACAGGAGTGGGGCTCGGTATGGCTACACCTTC
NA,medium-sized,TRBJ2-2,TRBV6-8,CASSGANTGELFF,TGTGCCAGCAGCGGGGCGAACACCGGGGAGCTGTTTTTT
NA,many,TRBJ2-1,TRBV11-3,CASSLGSNKLNEQFF,TGTGCCAGCAGCTTAGGATCAAACAAGCTCAATGAGCAGTTCTTC
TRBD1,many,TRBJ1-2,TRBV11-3,CASSPWTGEHGYTF,TGTGCCAGCAGCCCCTGGACAGGGGAGCATGGCTACACCTTC
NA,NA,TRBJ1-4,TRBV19,CASSMRKYEKLFF,TGTGCCAGTAGTATGAGGAAGTATGAAAAACTGTTTTTT
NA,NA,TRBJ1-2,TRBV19,CASSRRDSVYGYTF,TGTGCCAGTAGTAGGAGGGATTCCGTCTATGGCTACACCTTC
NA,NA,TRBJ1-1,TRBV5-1,CASSLGGRSTEAFF,TGCGCCAGCAGCTTGGGAGGTAGGAGCACTGAAGCTTTCTTT
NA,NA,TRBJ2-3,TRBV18,CASSRRPTDTQYF,TGTGCCAGCTCACGAAGACCCACAGATACGCAGTATTTT
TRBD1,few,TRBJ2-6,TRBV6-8,CASSSRTGGLSGANVLTF,TGTGCCAGCAGTTCCCGGACAGGGGGCCTCTCTGGGGCCAACGTCCTGACTTTC
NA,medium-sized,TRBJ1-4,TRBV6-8,CASKPRVANEKLFF,TGTGCCAGCAAGCCCAGGGTTGCGAATGAAAAACTGTTTTTT
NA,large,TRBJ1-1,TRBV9,CASSVDEGMGTEAFF,TGTGCCAGCAGCGTAGATGAGGGTATGGGCACTGAAGCTTTCTTT
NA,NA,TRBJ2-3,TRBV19,CASSELGGGTDTQYF,TGTGCCAGTAGCGAACTAGGAGGCGGCACAGATACGCAGTATTTT
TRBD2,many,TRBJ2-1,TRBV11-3,CASSFNAGGIGDEQFF,TGTGCCAGCAGCTTTAATGCGGGGGGGATCGGTGATGAGCAGTTCTTC
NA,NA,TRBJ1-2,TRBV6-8,CASSDSRLGGARGYTF,TGTGCCAGCAGTGACTCCCGCCTTGGAGGGGCGAGGGGCTACACCTTC
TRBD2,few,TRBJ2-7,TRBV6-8,CASSISGGHSYEQYF,TGTGCCAGCAGTATTAGCGGGGGCCACTCCTACGAGCAGTACTTC
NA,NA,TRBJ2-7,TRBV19,CASSIPGRSYEQYF,TGTGCCAGTAGTATACCGGGACGGAGCTACGAGCAGTACTTC
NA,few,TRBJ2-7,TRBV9,CASTPDPLGVYEQYF,TGTGCCAGCACGCCCGACCCCTTAGGGGTCTACGAGCAGTACTTC